These 23 T cell receptor beta chains originate from one sample sequenced in a study of cytomegalovirus exposure and HLA in healthy donors. Primers: 60 Vbeta forward and 13 Jbeta reverse. Method: immunoSEQ multiplex PCR; TCRdb's copy keeps in-frame clones and lacks some. The sample consists of 120,000 to 150,000 clones, 73% of them appearing once. Sequencing was done on a sample of PBMCs. The receptors derive from a human donor in good health.

The chain carries TRBV7-3 and TRBJ2-3; 7 bases are shared with TRBD2. Germline loops: CDR1 SGHTA, CDR2 FQGTGA. V shed 5 bases and J 8 bases; nucleotides not matched to a gene: 7. The CDR3 spans 13 residues. Here the CDR3 reads CASSPGLGGTQYF. CDR3 nucleotides: TGTGCCAGCAGCCCAGGACTAGGAGGTACGCAGTATTTT.

Only one count was recorded for this clone. The rearrangement links TRBV7-3 to TRBJ2-7; TRBD2 aligns across 9 bases. There are 16 residues in the CDR3. Germline CDR1 reads SGHTA; CDR2 reads FQGTGA. The J segment lost 4 bases and the V segment lost 2 bases, leaving 9 bases of the junction unmatched. This CDR3 reads CASSLEGGGGVYEQYF. In DNA form, the CDR3 reads TGTGCCAGCAGCTTAGAGGGCGGCGGGGGGGTATACGAGCAGTACTTC.

The table lists this clone with a count of one. The V gene is TRBV9, the J gene TRBJ2-5, with D perhaps TRBD2 (6 bases). Germline V gene data show CDR1 as SGDLS and CDR2 as YYNGEE. The CDR3 runs 16 residues. Trimming took 2 bases from V and 4 from J, leaving 18 bases between them. The CDR3 region is CASSVSGVLALETQYF. Written as DNA, the CDR3 is TGTGCCAGCAGCGTGTCGGGAGTTCTAGCCTTAGAGACCCAGTACTTC.

The V gene is TRBV7-9, the J gene TRBJ2-7; TRBD2 matches 11 bases. CDR1 and CDR2 (germline): SEHNR, FQNEAQ (reference sequence). Trimming at V came to 5 bases and at J to 4 bases, leaving 13 bases not matched to a gene. This CDR3 spans 17 amino acids. CDR3 DNA: TGTGCCAGCAGCACTCGGGGTAGGGGACTAGCGGTTTACGAGCAGTACTTC. Amino acid sequence: CASSTRGRGLAVYEQYF.

The chain is built from TRBV5-4 and TRBJ1-2; no clear D gene. The CDR3 totals 13 residues. V was trimmed by 2 bases and J by 4 bases, leaving 9 bases between them. The germline V gene has CDR1 SGHNT and CDR2 YYREEE (reference sequence). The CDR3 coding sequence is TGTGCCAGCAGCTTAGCCGCGTCCTATGGCTACACCTTC. It translates to CASSLAASYGYTF.

This chain uses TRBV7-3 with TRBJ2-1; 12 nucleotides match TRBD2. The CDR3 extends over 15 amino acids. Germline V lookup: CDR1 SGHTA, CDR2 FQGTGA. The V segment lost 6 bases and the J segment 10 bases; nucleotides outside the gene matches: 10. CDR3 loop: CASSYSSGGAWEQFF. CDR3 in DNA: TGTGCCAGCAGTTACTCTAGCGGGGGGGCCTGGGAGCAGTTCTTC. Drawing the rest from reference TRBV7-3 and TRBJ2-1, the complete variable domain is GAGVSQTPSNKVTEKGKYVELRCDPISGHTALYWYRQSLGQGPEFLIYFQGTGAADDSGLPNDRFFAVRPEGSVSTLKIQRTERGDSAVYLCASSYSSGGAWEQFFGPGTRLTVL.

The table lists this clone with a few counts. The rearrangement uses TRBV4-1 and TRBJ1-2; 8 bases line up with TRBD1. The CDR3 length is 14 residues. Per germline, CDR1 MGHRA and CDR2 YSYEKL. The V and J ends lost 2 bases and 6 bases, in that order; junction bases with no gene match: 5. The CDR3 here is CASSQWTGSNGYTF. CDR3 sequence (DNA): TGCGCCAGCAGCCAATGGACAGGGTCGAATGGCTACACCTTC.

The gene calls are TRBV30 and TRBJ1-3; D is ambiguous. Per germline, CDR1 GTSNPN and CDR2 SVGIG (reference sequence). The length of the CDR3 is 14 residues. The V end lost 4 bases, the J end lost 4 bases, and 14 bases lay between the germline ends. As DNA, the CDR3 is TGTGCCTGGACGGGAATCTCGGGAGGAAACACCATATATTTT. Protein sequence: CAWTGISGGNTIYF. Full variable domain (missing parts from reference TRBV30 and TRBJ1-3): SQTIHQWPATLVQPVGSPLSLECTVEGTSNPNLYWYRQAAGRGLQLLFYSVGIGQISSEVPQNLSASRPQDRQFILSSKKLLLSDSGFYLCAWTGISGGNTIYFGEGSWLTVV.

The V call is TRBV15, the J call TRBJ2-6; D gene ambiguous. Trimming cost V 0 bases and J 0 bases, with 9 bases left between them. The CDR3 extends over 17 amino acids. The V gene's germline CDR1 is LNHNV and CDR2 YYDKDF (reference sequence). CDR3 sequence: CATSRDLSGSGANVLTF. CDR3 coding DNA: TGTGCCACCAGCAGAGATCTGTCCGGCTCTGGGGCCAACGTCCTGACTTTC.

The chain has TRBV20-1 and TRBJ2-1, with a possible D match to TRBD1 (6 bases). The V end lost 6 bases, the J end lost 15 bases, and 18 bases lay between the germline ends. Germline CDR1 is DFQATT and CDR2 is SNEGSKA (reference sequence). The CDR3 runs 11 residues. The CDR3 sequence is CSAKRDTGRFF. CDR3 nucleotides: TGCAGTGCAAAACGGGACACCGGAAGGTTCTTC.

J is TRBJ2-1 and V is TRBV27; tentatively, D is TRBD1 (5 bases). Germline-derived CDR1 and CDR2 are MNHEY and SMNVEV (reference sequence). Trimming removed 5 bases from V and 0 bases from J, with 11 bases in between. The CDR3 totals 15 residues. The CDR3 here is CASSLDSSSYNEQFF. For the CDR3, the DNA is TGTGCCAGCAGTCTCGACAGCAGCTCCTACAATGAGCAGTTCTTC.

The CDR3 reads CASSALASGSDTQYF. The CDR3 region has the DNA TGTGCCAGCAGTGCCCTGGCTAGCGGGAGTGATACGCAGTATTTT. The V call is TRBV2, the J call TRBJ2-3, with 10 bases lining up with TRBD2. The V and J ends lost 4 bases and 6 bases, in that order; junction bases with no gene match: 7. Germline CDR1 and CDR2: SNHLY and FYNNEI. There are 15 residues in the CDR3.

This clone was counted a few times. The chain carries TRBV5-4 and TRBJ2-3; 7 nucleotides line up with TRBD1. The ends lost 4 bases at V and 0 bases at J; junction bases unmatched: 2. CDR1 is SGHNT and CDR2 is YYREEE in the germline V gene (reference sequence). The CDR3 is 14 amino acids. The CDR3 is CASSRTGSTDTQYF. The CDR3 DNA sequence: TGTGCCAGCAGCCGGACAGGCAGCACAGATACGCAGTATTTT. Drawing the rest from reference TRBV5-4 and TRBJ2-3, the complete variable domain is ETGVTQSPTHLIKTRGQQVTLRCSSQSGHNTVSWYQQALGQGPQFIFQYYREEENGRGNFPPRFSGLQFPNYSSELNVNALELDDSALYLCASSRTGSTDTQYFGPGTRLTVL.

V gene TRBV18 combines with J gene TRBJ1-1, with D unclear. The CDR3 contains 15 residues. Looked up from germline, CDR1 is KGHSH and CDR2 is LQKENI. The V end lost 0 bases, the J end lost 3 bases, and 11 bases lay between the germline ends. The CDR3 is CASSPPSFKDTEAFF. The CDR3 DNA is TGTGCCAGCTCACCACCGAGTTTTAAAGACACTGAAGCTTTCTTT.

The rearrangement joins TRBV11-3 to TRBJ2-7, with D perhaps matching TRBD1 (5 bases). CDR1 is SGHNT, CDR2 YENEEA, per germline. The V end was cut by 4 bases, the J end by 1 base, with 11 bases between. The CDR3 contains 14 residues. Here the CDR3 reads CASSYQGRSYEQYF. CDR3 sequence (DNA): TGTGCCAGCAGCTATCAGGGTCGTTCCTACGAGCAGTACTTC.

The CDR3 protein is CASSGGQGWNNEQYF. The CDR3 nucleotides read TGTGCCAGTAGTGGAGGACAGGGGTGGAACAACGAGCAGTACTTC. V is TRBV19 and J is TRBJ2-7; TRBD1 matches 9 bases. The CDR3 spans 15 residues. Losses at the gene ends were 5 bases for V and 5 bases for J; bases not matched to a gene: 10. Germline assignment: CDR1 LNHDA and CDR2 SQIVND (reference sequence).

The chain employs TRBV5-5 and TRBJ2-7; TRBD2 aligns across 10 bases. The CDR3 sequence is 15 residues long. Losses at the gene ends were 3 bases for V and 0 bases for J; bases not matched to a gene: 3. Germline V gene lookup returns CDR1 SGHKS and CDR2 YYEKEE (reference sequence). This chain's CDR3 is CASSSLAGYSYEQYF. The CDR3 region has the DNA TGTGCCAGCAGCTCACTAGCGGGATACTCCTACGAGCAGTACTTC.

This clone was found a few times. This chain connects TRBV12-1 to TRBJ1-5; the table assigns TRBD1, which was not confirmed against the DNA. TRBV12-1 has pseudogene status. The CDR3 extends over 17 amino acids. The CDR3 nucleotides read TGTGCCAGCAGCCCGGGCAGGGGATTAGTGTTAAGTCAGCCCCAGCATTTT. Translating gives CASSPGRGLVLSQPQHF.

The V gene is TRBV4-1, the J gene TRBJ1-4; no definite D call. This CDR3 is 15 amino acids long. In germline, CDR1 is MGHRA, CDR2 YSYEKL. V lost 1 base and J lost 6, with 12 bases in between. The DNA for the CDR3 is TGCGCCAGCAGCCAAGTGGAGGGTAGGGATGAAAAACTGTTTTTT. This sequence encodes CASSQVEGRDEKLFF.

The gene calls are TRBV10-3 and TRBJ2-1, with 10 positions matching TRBD2. The junction had 6 bases not matched to a gene; V was cut back by 0 bases and J by 4 bases. The CDR3 is 17 amino acids. The V gene's germline CDR1 is ENHRY and CDR2 SYGVKD. The CDR3 region has the DNA TGTGCCATCAGTGAGTCGTCACTAGCGGGGATTTACAATGAGCAGTTCTTC. This translates into CAISESSLAGIYNEQFF.

The rearrangement links TRBV5-1 to TRBJ2-5; 11 bases map to TRBD2. The length of the CDR3 is 16 residues. Per the germline V gene, CDR1 is SGHRS and CDR2 is YFSETQ. J lost 6 bases, V lost 4 bases, and 11 bases had no gene match. The CDR3 bases are TGCGCCAGCAGCCCACCGGTTATAGCGGGGGGGAAGACCCAGTACTTC. As protein: CASSPPVIAGGKTQYF.

The CDR3 bases are TGTGCCAGCAGGGGGCCCGCGAACACCGGGGAGCTGTTTTTT. This translates into CASRGPANTGELFF. The rearrangement uses TRBV2 and TRBJ2-2; the D gene is possibly TRBD1 (5 bases). The CDR3 sequence is 14 residues long. From germline, CDR1 is SNHLY and CDR2 FYNNEI. Deletions cut 6 bases from V and 0 bases from J, with 8 bases between. The variable domain in full, with the rest retrieved from reference TRBV2 and TRBJ2-2, is EPEVTQTPSHQVTQMGQEVILRCVPISNHLYFYWYRQILGQKVEFLVSFYNNEISEKSEIFDDQFSVERPDGSNFTLKIRSTKLEDSAMYFCASRGPANTGELFFGEGSRLTVL.

CDR3 nucleotides: TGCGCCAGCAGCTTGAACAGACAGTATGGCTACACCTTC. It translates to CASSLNRQYGYTF. This rearrangement joins TRBV5-1 to TRBJ1-2, with a weak D call TRBD1 (5 bases). V lost 1 base and J lost 5, with 9 bases in between. The germline CDR1 and CDR2 sequences are SGHRS and YFSETQ. The CDR3 is made up of 13 amino acids.